The sequence of this T cell receptor beta chain was determined in a study of blood T cells in healthy people across ages. Overall study context: The capture of about one barcoded beta molecule per two T cells was achieved by template switching.

Combining a sample-barcoded 5' primer with a J-beta primer mix, a second PCR ran for roughly 7 to 11 cycles. Each of the samples gave a minimum of 3 million paired-end reads that contained CDR3. TCRdb re-called the 5' RACE reads with MiXCR, one entry per CDR3 protein. The table has approximately 1.5 million distinct CDR3 sequences, 35% to 45% seen once. The CDR3 is 14 amino acids. The ends lost 5 bases at V and 3 bases at J; junction bases unmatched: 7. Each of the donors had around 9 milliliters of peripheral blood drawn into EDTA-treated Vacutainer tubes. The V and J genes are TRBV12-3 or TRBV12-4 and TRBJ2-7; 7 bases are a match to TRBD2. Sequenced material: blood. The sequence was collected from a woman under 30 in good health. The CDR3, as DNA: TGTGCCAGCAGTCCAAGCGGGGTCGACTACGAGCAGTACTTC. Residues: CASSPSGVDYEQYF.